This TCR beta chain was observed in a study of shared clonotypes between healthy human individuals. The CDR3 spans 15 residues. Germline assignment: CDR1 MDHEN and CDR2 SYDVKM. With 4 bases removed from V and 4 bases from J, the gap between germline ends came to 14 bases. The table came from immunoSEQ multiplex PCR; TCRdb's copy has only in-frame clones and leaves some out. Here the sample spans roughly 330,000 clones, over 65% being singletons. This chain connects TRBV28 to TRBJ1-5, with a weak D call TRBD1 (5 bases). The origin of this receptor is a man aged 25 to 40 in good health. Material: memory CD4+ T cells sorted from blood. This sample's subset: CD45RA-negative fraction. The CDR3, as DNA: TGTGCCAGCAGTTCGTTCGGGGCTAAAAATCAGCCCCAGCATTTT. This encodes CASSSFGAKNQPQHF.